The 22 T cell receptor beta chains below all came from one sample that was sequenced in a study of breast tumors, draining lymph nodes, adjacent tissues. From the multiplex PCR reads, TCRdb called clonotypes with MiXCR, one entry per CDR3 protein. The data show about 300,000 distinct CDR3 sequences, with 30% seen just once and more than 0.95% held by the top ten. Axillary draining lymph nodes of breast cancer patients supplied the node samples. The sample consisted of axillary lymph node tissue. These receptors came from a female donor with breast cancer. Some clones in this sample may be carry-over from other donors' samples.

This clonotype was picked up many times. V is TRBV7-2 and J is TRBJ2-3; no reliable D call. CDR1 and CDR2 from the germline V gene are SGHTA and FQGNSA. Trimming took 3 bases from V and 4 from J, leaving 11 bases between them. The CDR3 totals 14 residues. The DNA of the CDR3 is TGTGCCAGCAGCTTTCGGCAACACTCAGATACGCAGTATTTT. Translating gives CASSFRQHSDTQYF.

This clonotype was observed many times. The rearrangement links TRBV10-2 to TRBJ1-3, with D perhaps TRBD1 (5 bases). Trimming cost V 4 bases and J 0 bases, with 10 bases left between them. Per the germline V gene, CDR1 is WSHSY and CDR2 is SAAADI. CDR3 length equals 15 residues. The CDR3 sequence: CASSGTGTSGNTIYF. The CDR3 DNA sequence: TGCGCCAGCAGTGGTACCGGGACCTCTGGAAACACCATATATTTT.

Comment on this clonotype: A read error may be the cause here, since a much bigger clone is one base away. This rearrangement joins TRBV6-6 to TRBJ2-2; 7 positions agree with TRBD1. V shed 5 bases, J shed 5 bases, and the junction held 14 bases outside the gene matches. The CDR3 runs to 17 residues. Germline CDR1 is MNHNY and CDR2 is SVGAGI (reference sequence). This CDR3 is CASSPRTGRVVTGELFF. In nucleotides, the CDR3 is TGTGCCAGCAGTCCACGGACAGGCCGTGTTGTGACCGGGGAGCTGTTTTTT.

Notes on this clonotype: A read error is possible here, since a much larger clone lies one base away. This sequence joins TRBV7-3 and TRBJ2-3, with TRBD1 as a possible D gene (6 bases). From germline, CDR1 is SGHTA and CDR2 FQGTGA. The CDR3 sequence is 19 residues long. Trimming took 1 base from V and 4 from J, leaving 24 bases between them. CDR3 region: CASSLNPLTGRARPDTQYF. The CDR3 nucleotides read TGTGCCAGCAGCTTAAACCCGCTCACAGGGCGCGCTCGCCCAGATACGCAGTATTTT.

As regards this clonotype: This may be a read error, as it is one base from a much larger clone. The missing conserved phenylalanine or tryptophan at the end of this CDR3 makes a read error likely. The CDR3 nucleotides are TGTGCCAGCAGCCCGGGAGACCAAGAGACCCAGTACTCC. It specifies CASSPGDQETQYS. The V gene is TRBV9, the J gene TRBJ2-5; weak D call: TRBD2 (6 bases). Germline V gene sequence: CDR1 SGDLS, CDR2 YYNGEE. The CDR3 runs 13 residues. With 4 bases removed from V and 0 bases from J, the gap between germline ends came to 7 bases.

Notes on this clonotype: The conserved closing phenylalanine or tryptophan is absent in this CDR3, likely reflecting a read error. Because the CDR3's place on the DNA is in doubt, the DNA is left out and the CDR3 is given as listed by TCRdb. This CDR3 reads CASSLQGRTKRPST. The V call is TRBV2, the J call TRBJ2-5; the table assigns TRBD1, which was not confirmed against the DNA. Germline CDR1 is SNHLY and CDR2 is FYNNEI. The CDR3 extends over 14 residues, inclusive of both ends.

The chain has TRBV7-9 and TRBJ1-1, with a tentative D call TRBD1 (5 bases). CDR3 length: 14 amino acids. Trimming shortened V by 5 bases and J by 6 bases, and 16 bases separated the two germline ends. Per the germline V gene, CDR1 is SEHNR and CDR2 is FQNEAQ (reference sequence). The CDR3 nucleotides are TGTGCCAGCAGCCCCGTTAGCGGGGCTCCTGAAGCTTTCTTT. It specifies CASSPVSGAPEAFF.

In this sample, this clonotype turned up many times. Being one base from a much bigger clone, this may be a read error. The chain is built from TRBV10-3 and TRBJ1-6, with D possibly TRBD1 on 6 matching bases. Trimming removed 7 bases at V and 10 bases at J, with 14 bases between. The germline V gene encodes CDR1 ENHRY and CDR2 SYGVKD. This CDR3 region has 13 residues. The chain's CDR3 is CAINNHRDSPLHF. For the CDR3, the DNA is TGTGCCATCAATAACCACAGGGACTCACCCCTCCACTTT.

This clonotype was counted a few times. The chain joins TRBV9 to TRBJ2-7; tentatively, D is TRBD1 (5 bases). CDR3 length equals 16 residues. Germline V gene data show CDR1 as SGDLS and CDR2 as YYNGEE. Trimming shortened V by 3 bases and J by 9 bases, and 25 bases separated the two germline ends. CDR3 amino acids: CASSGAPGQGNDAQYF. The CDR3 region has the DNA TGTGCCAGCAGCGGAGCCCCGGGTCAGGGAAATGACGCGCAGTACTTC. Together with reference TRBV9 and TRBJ2-7, the CDR3 gives the full variable domain: DSGVTQTPKHLITATGQRVTLRCSPRSGDLSVYWYQQSLDQGLQFLIQYYNGEERAKGNILERFSAQQFPDLHSELNLSSLELGDSALYFCASSGAPGQGNDAQYFGPGTRLTVT.

This clonotype came up many times. The chain employs TRBV20-1 and TRBJ2-5; 16 nucleotides agree with TRBD2. The CDR3 has 19 residues. Germline loops: CDR1 DFQATT, CDR2 SNEGSKA (reference sequence). V lost 3 bases, J lost 5 bases, and 15 bases stayed unmatched. In nucleotides, the CDR3 is TGCAGTGCTAGCCCCCTGCCCGGGACTAGCGGGAGGGCCCGTGAGACCCAGTACTTC. As protein: CSASPLPGTSGRARETQYF.

This clonotype came up a few times. The chain carries TRBV5-4 and TRBJ2-1; TRBD1 agrees at 7 bases. CDR1 and CDR2 (germline): SGHNT, YYREEE (reference sequence). After removal of 4 bases from V and 5 bases from J, the junction contained 6 bases not matched to a gene. The CDR3 sequence is 14 residues long. CDR3 nucleotides: TGTGCCAGCAGCCCCAGGACAGGTCACAATGAGCAGTTCTTC. It translates to CASSPRTGHNEQFF. Variable domain in full (rest from reference TRBV5-4 and TRBJ2-1): ETGVTQSPTHLIKTRGQQVTLRCSSQSGHNTVSWYQQALGQGPQFIFQYYREEENGRGNFPPRFSGLQFPNYSSELNVNALELDDSALYLCASSPRTGHNEQFFGPGTRLTVL.

This clonotype was counted ten times or more. The genes are TRBV5-1 and TRBJ2-5; D is unclear. Trimming pared 7 bases from V and 1 base from J, leaving 11 bases between. CDR1 SGHRS and CDR2 YFSETQ come from the germline V gene. This CDR3 spans 13 amino acids. CDR3 DNA: TGCGCCAGCTCAGGCGGAGTCCAAGAGACCCAGTACTTC. This sequence encodes CASSGGVQETQYF.

This clonotype was detected many times. The rearrangement joins TRBV5-8 to TRBJ2-5; no firm D call. Trimming cost V 0 bases and J 7 bases, with 7 bases left between them. CDR1 and CDR2 from the germline V gene are SGHTS and YDEGEE. This CDR3 has 12 amino acids. CDR3 loop: CASSLARLTQYF. CDR3 nucleotides: TGTGCCAGCAGCTTGGCCAGATTGACCCAGTACTTC.

This clonotype was counted a single time. The V and J genes are TRBV18 and TRBJ2-2, with a weak D call TRBD1 (6 bases). The CDR3 has 16 amino acids. In germline, CDR1 is KGHSH, CDR2 LQKENI. V lost 3 bases and J 5 bases, leaving 16 bases between the germline ends. Written as DNA, the CDR3 is TGTGCCAGCTCACCTCCGAACTTACAGGGAACCGGGGAGCTGTTTTTT. Amino acid sequence: CASSPPNLQGTGELFF.

As to this clonotype: The CDR3 end shows no conserved phenylalanine or tryptophan, and so a read error is likely. The rearrangement uses TRBV6-2 or TRBV6-3 and TRBJ1-4; tentative D call: TRBD1 (6 bases). The V gene lost 7 bases and the J gene lost 0 bases, with 12 bases spanning the gap. The CDR3 is 15 amino acids. Germline CDR1 and CDR2: MNHEY and SVGEGT. The CDR3 DNA is TGTGCCAGCAACTCCAGGGGAGCAACTAATGAAAAACTGTTTTCC. Translated: CASNSRGATNEKLFS.

Here the CDR3 DNA reads TGTGCCAGCAGCTGGCCGGCTAGCGGTGAGCTGTTTTTT. Its translation is CASSWPASGELFF. This chain links TRBV7-9 with TRBJ2-2; TRBD2 agrees at 7 bases. In germline, CDR1 is SEHNR, CDR2 FQNEAQ (reference sequence). This CDR3 comprises 13 residues. The V gene end was trimmed by 4 bases and the J gene end by 11 bases; junction bases not matched to a gene: 7.

This clonotype was seen once. This may arise from a read error, as a much more abundant clone is one base away. The gene calls are TRBV10-2 and TRBJ2-5; weak D call: TRBD2 (6 bases). Per the germline V gene, CDR1 is WSHSY and CDR2 is SAAADI. The CDR3 extends over 15 amino acids. CDR3 nucleotides: TGTGCCAGCAGCTGCGGGGACGGTACGTCAGAGACCCAGTACTTC. It is translated as CASSCGDGTSETQYF.

Comment on this clonotype: A junction boundary mismatches the germline segment, possibly from a read error. The chain joins TRBV24-1 to TRBJ2-2, with D tentatively TRBD2 (6 bases). Germline CDR1 KGHDR, CDR2 SFDVKD. This CDR3 is built from 14 residues. CDR3 amino acids: CATSAGPNTGGLFF. The CDR3 region has the DNA TGTGCCACCAGTGCGGGACCGAACACCGGGGGGCTGTTTTTT.

This chain uses TRBV20-1 with TRBJ2-3, with D possibly matching TRBD1 (5 bases). The V and J ends lost 6 bases and 6 bases respectively, with 13 bases between them. CDR1 is DFQATT and CDR2 is SNEGSKA in the germline V gene (reference sequence). The CDR3 has 12 residues. CDR3 nucleotide sequence: TGCAGTGCACCCAGGGTAGGGGATACGCAGTATTTT. Translation gives CSAPRVGDTQYF.

This clonotype has only a few counts. This may arise from a read error, as a much more abundant clone is one base away. This chain uses TRBV7-2 with TRBJ2-1, with unresolved D. Trimming removed 2 bases at V and 12 bases at J, with 14 bases between. The CDR3 is 13 residues long. Germline CDR1 SGHTA, CDR2 FQGNSA. The CDR3 DNA follows: TGTGCCAGCAGCTTAAGCACGCCCCATGGGCAGTTCTTC. It codes for CASSLSTPHGQFF.

The CDR3 region is CASSLGRTEQFF. CDR3 nucleotides: TGTGCCAGCAGCTTAGGGCGGACTGAGCAGTTCTTC. The J gene is TRBJ2-1, the V gene TRBV5-4; the D is unclear. Germline V CDR1 and CDR2: SGHNT, YYREEE (reference sequence). The ends were cut back, 2 bases at V and 9 bases at J, with 9 bases in the middle. This CDR3 is built from 12 residues.

As regards this clonotype: This CDR3 fails to terminate in the conserved phenylalanine or tryptophan, so it likely reflects a read error. The chain carries TRBV10-2 and TRBJ1-6; D not certain. CDR3 length equals 15 residues. CDR1 and CDR2 from the germline V gene are WSHSY and SAAADI. The V end lost 6 bases, the J end lost 10 bases, and 19 bases lay between the germline ends. The DNA of the CDR3 is TGCGCCAGCAGCCGAGATGGCAGGATAACATCACCCCTCCACCTT. It encodes CASSRDGRITSPLHL.